Detailed here is one T cell receptor (beta chain). The CDR3 spans 15 residues. V lost 0 bases to trimming and J lost 6 bases, with 15 bases between them. Germline V gene lookup returns CDR1 SGDLS and CDR2 YYNGEE. The data derive from a study of blood T cell repertoires in COVID-19. Sequenced by immunoSEQ multiplex PCR; TCRdb stores in-frame clones only, minus some. The table lists 110,000 to 150,000 clones, about 89% of them singletons, with approximately 10% in the top ten. The sample comprised PBMCs or T cells enriched from blood (not recorded which). The J gene is TRBJ1-2, the V gene TRBV9; maybe TRBD1 (5 bases). The TCR originated in a man in his sixties who had recovered from COVID-19. CDR3 DNA: TGTGCCAGCAGCGTAGGGGCAGGGAATGAGGATGGCTACACCTTC. It encodes CASSVGAGNEDGYTF.